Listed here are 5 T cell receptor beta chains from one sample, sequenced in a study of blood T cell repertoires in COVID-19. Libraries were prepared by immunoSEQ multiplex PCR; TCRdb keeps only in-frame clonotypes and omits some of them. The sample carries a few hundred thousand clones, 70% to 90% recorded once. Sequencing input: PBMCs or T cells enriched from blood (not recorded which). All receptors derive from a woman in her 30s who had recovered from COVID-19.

The CDR3 loop is CASSFRQGSTEAFF. The CDR3 coding sequence is TGTGCCAGCAGCTTTCGACAGGGTTCGACTGAAGCTTTCTTT. The chain is built from TRBV11-2 and TRBJ1-1, with 7 bases aligning to TRBD1. Germline values: CDR1 SGHAT, CDR2 FQNNGV. The CDR3 covers 14 residues. J lost 5 bases, V lost 3 bases, and 6 bases had no gene match.

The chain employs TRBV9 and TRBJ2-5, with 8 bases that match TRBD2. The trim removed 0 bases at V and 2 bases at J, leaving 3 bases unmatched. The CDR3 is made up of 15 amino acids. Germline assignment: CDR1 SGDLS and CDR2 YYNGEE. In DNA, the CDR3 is TGTGCCAGCAGCGTAGCGGGGGGGCGTCAAGAGACCCAGTACTTC. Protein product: CASSVAGGRQETQYF.

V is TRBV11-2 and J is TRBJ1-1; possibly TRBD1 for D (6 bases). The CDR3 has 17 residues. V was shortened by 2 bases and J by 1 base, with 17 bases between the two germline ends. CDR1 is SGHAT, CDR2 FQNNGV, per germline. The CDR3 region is CASSLRGLRSRNTEAFF. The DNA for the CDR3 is TGTGCCAGCAGCTTAAGGGGGTTGAGGAGTCGGAACACTGAAGCTTTCTTT.

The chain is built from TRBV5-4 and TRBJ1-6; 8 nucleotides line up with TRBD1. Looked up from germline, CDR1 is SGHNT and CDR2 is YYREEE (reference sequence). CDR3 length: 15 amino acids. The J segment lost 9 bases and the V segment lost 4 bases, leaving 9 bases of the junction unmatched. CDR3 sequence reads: CASSTGQGGLSPLHF. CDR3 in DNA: TGTGCCAGCAGCACCGGACAGGGCGGGCTTTCACCCCTCCACTTT. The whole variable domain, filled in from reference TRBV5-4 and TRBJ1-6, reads ETGVTQSPTHLIKTRGQQVTLRCSSQSGHNTVSWYQQALGQGPQFIFQYYREEENGRGNFPPRFSGLQFPNYSSELNVNALELDDSALYLCASSTGQGGLSPLHFGNGTRLTVT.

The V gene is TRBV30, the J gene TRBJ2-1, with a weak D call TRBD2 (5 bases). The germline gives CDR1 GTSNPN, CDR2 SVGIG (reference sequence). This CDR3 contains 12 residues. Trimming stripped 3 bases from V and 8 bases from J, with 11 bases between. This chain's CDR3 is CAWSIGRDEQFF. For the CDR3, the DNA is TGTGCCTGGAGCATCGGGCGGGATGAGCAGTTCTTC.